This paragraph reports one T cell receptor beta chain. The sample belongs to a study of T cells in Graves' hyperthyroidism and ophthalmopathy. Across the whole study: Once the initial diagnosis was made, peripheral blood was obtained before any treatment.

RNA transcripts provided the source from which TCR beta CDR3 regions were amplified. In the first-round RT-PCR of the TCR CDR3, the HTBI primer set was used. MiXCR, run by TCRdb on the multiplex PCR reads, gives a single entry per CDR3 protein. The sample includes about 640,000 distinct CDR3 sequences, roughly 15% of them seen just once. The source is a woman between 50 and 59 years old with Graves' ophthalmopathy. The sample was blood.

The CDR3 DNA reads TGTGCCACCAGCCGAGGACAGGGGTCTAATTCACCCCTCCACTTT. Its translation is CATSRGQGSNSPLHF. This chain joins TRBV24-1 and TRBJ1-6; 9 nucleotides agree with TRBD1. The V segment lost 7 bases and the J segment 6 bases; nucleotides outside the gene matches: 6. There are 15 residues in the CDR3. The germline CDR1 and CDR2 sequences are KGHDR and SFDVKD.